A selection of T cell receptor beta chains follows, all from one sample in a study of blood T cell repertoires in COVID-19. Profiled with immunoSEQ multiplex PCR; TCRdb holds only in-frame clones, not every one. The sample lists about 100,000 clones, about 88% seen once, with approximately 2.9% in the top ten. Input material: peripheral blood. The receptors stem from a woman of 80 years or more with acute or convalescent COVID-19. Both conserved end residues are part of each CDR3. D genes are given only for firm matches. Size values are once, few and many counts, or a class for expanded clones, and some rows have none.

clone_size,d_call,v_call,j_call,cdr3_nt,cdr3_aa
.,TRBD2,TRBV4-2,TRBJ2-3,TGTGCCAGCAGCCAAGTTCCGACTAGCGGGGGAACAGATACGCAGTATTTT,CASSQVPTSGGTDTQYF
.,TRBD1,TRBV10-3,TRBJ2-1,TGTGCCATCAGACAGGACAGGGGTGGCAATGAGCAGTTCTTC,CAIRQDRGGNEQFF
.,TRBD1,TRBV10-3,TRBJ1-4,TGTGCCATCAGTGATCTGGGGACAGCGAATGAAAAACTGTTTTTT,CAISDLGTANEKLFF
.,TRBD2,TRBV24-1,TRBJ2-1,TGTGCCACCAATACTTTAAGCGGGAAGTACAATGAGCAGTTCTTC,CATNTLSGKYNEQFF
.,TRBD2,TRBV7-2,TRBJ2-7,TGTGCCAGCAGCTTAGAGGGAGCGCCGGGACTAGCGCGGTCCTACGAGCAGTACTTC,CASSLEGAPGLARSYEQYF
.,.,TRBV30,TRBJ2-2,TGTGCCTTGGAAACAATTCGGGCCGGGGAGCTGTTTTTT,CALETIRAGELFF
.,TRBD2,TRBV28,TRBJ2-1,TGTGCCAGCAGTTTTGGTAGCGGGACGGTCTACAATGAGCAGTTCTTC,CASSFGSGTVYNEQFF
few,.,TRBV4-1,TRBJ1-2,TGCGCCAGCAGCCAAGATCCTGCAGGGACTAACTATGGCTACACCTTC,CASSQDPAGTNYGYTF
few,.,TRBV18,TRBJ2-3,TGTGCCAGCTCACCATCAGTCACAGATACGCAGTATTTT,CASSPSVTDTQYF
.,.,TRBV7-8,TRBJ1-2,TGTGCCAGCAGCTTAGGCAGGGGCCCCGGTGGCTACACCTTC,CASSLGRGPGGYTF
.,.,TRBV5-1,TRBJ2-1,TGCGCCAGCAGCTTGGACAGTGGTAATGAGCAGTTCTTC,CASSLDSGNEQFF
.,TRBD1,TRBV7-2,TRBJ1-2,TGTGCCAGCAGCCCCGGGGACAGGGTGGATGGCTACACCTTC,CASSPGDRVDGYTF
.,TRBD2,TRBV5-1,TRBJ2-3,TGCGCCAGCAGCTTGCCGGCGGGAGGGACAGATACGCAGTATTTT,CASSLPAGGTDTQYF